This entry lists 7 T cell receptor beta chains sequenced from one sample in a study of identical twins. From the 5' RACE reads, TCRdb called clonotypes with MiXCR, one entry per CDR3 protein. The repertoire holds hundreds of thousands of distinct CDR3 sequences, with about 9.4% as singletons. This sample was also put to use in a study of yellow fever vaccine responses in identical twins.

The specimen sequenced was PBMCs. The receptors originated from a woman between 18 and 29 years old in good health.

A few counts support this clonotype. The V gene is TRBV29-1, the J gene TRBJ2-1; D may be TRBD2 (6 bases). CDR1 SQVTM and CDR2 ANQGSEA come from the germline V gene. The CDR3 extends over 13 amino acids. Trimming left V 8 bases short and J 7 bases short, with 18 bases between. CDR3 DNA sequence: TGCAGCTATAAGACTAGTAATCCAAATGAGCAGTTCTTC. Residues: CSYKTSNPNEQFF.

This clonotype was counted only a few times. The rearrangement links TRBV2 to TRBJ1-1, with 7 nucleotides matching TRBD1. V dropped 6 bases and J dropped 4; count of bases not matched to a gene: 8. The CDR3 runs to 14 residues. Germline loops: CDR1 SNHLY, CDR2 FYNNEI. The CDR3 region is CASRIDRVVTEAFF. Here the CDR3 DNA reads TGTGCCAGCAGGATTGACAGGGTTGTCACTGAAGCTTTCTTT.

This clonotype was seen repeatedly, ten times or more. The chain recombines TRBV7-3 with TRBJ1-1; TRBD1 is a possible D gene (5 bases). The CDR3 has 13 amino acids. Germline V lookup: CDR1 SGHTA, CDR2 FQGTGA. Trimming left V 1 base short and J 11 bases short, with 14 bases between. Here the CDR3 DNA reads TGTGCCAGCAGCTTAAATGAAGGGGTGTCTGCTTTCTTT. As protein: CASSLNEGVSAFF.

This clonotype was observed a handful of times. As DNA, the CDR3 is TGTGCCAGCAGTACTACTATGAATACGCAGTATTTT. Its translation is CASSTTMNTQYF. The V call is TRBV25-1, the J call TRBJ2-3; D not certain. Trimming took 5 bases from V and 7 from J, leaving 10 bases between them. This CDR3 has 12 residues. The germline CDR1 and CDR2 sequences are MGHDK and SYGVNS.

A note on this clonotype: A read error is likely, as this CDR3 ends without the conserved phenylalanine or tryptophan. Because the CDR3's place on the DNA is in doubt, the DNA is left out and the CDR3 is given as listed by TCRdb. The chain uses TRBV6-4 and TRBJ2-7. Germline V gives CDR1 MRHNA, CDR2 SNTAGT. The CDR3 has 10 residues if both end residues are counted. CDR3 in amino acids: CASSPINIID.

The chain recombines TRBV7-9 with TRBJ2-1; tentatively, D is TRBD1 (5 bases). The germline V and J ends were trimmed by 4 bases and 0 bases, with 10 bases remaining between them. This CDR3 is built from 15 residues. Per the germline V gene, CDR1 is SEHNR and CDR2 is FQNEAQ (reference sequence). The CDR3: CASSSRASSYNEQFF. The CDR3 bases are TGTGCCAGCAGCTCCAGGGCGAGCTCCTACAATGAGCAGTTCTTC.

This clonotype was detected many times. The chain couples TRBV7-9 to TRBJ2-4; perhaps TRBD2 as D (5 bases). The CDR3 loop spans 16 amino acids. Germline lookup yields CDR1 SEHNR and CDR2 FQNEAQ (reference sequence). V dropped 5 bases and J dropped 0 bases, with 14 bases sitting between them. CDR3 nucleotides: TGTGCCAGCAGCCGGGGTGGGAGTCAAGCCAAAAACATTCAGTACTTC. Its translation: CASSRGGSQAKNIQYF.